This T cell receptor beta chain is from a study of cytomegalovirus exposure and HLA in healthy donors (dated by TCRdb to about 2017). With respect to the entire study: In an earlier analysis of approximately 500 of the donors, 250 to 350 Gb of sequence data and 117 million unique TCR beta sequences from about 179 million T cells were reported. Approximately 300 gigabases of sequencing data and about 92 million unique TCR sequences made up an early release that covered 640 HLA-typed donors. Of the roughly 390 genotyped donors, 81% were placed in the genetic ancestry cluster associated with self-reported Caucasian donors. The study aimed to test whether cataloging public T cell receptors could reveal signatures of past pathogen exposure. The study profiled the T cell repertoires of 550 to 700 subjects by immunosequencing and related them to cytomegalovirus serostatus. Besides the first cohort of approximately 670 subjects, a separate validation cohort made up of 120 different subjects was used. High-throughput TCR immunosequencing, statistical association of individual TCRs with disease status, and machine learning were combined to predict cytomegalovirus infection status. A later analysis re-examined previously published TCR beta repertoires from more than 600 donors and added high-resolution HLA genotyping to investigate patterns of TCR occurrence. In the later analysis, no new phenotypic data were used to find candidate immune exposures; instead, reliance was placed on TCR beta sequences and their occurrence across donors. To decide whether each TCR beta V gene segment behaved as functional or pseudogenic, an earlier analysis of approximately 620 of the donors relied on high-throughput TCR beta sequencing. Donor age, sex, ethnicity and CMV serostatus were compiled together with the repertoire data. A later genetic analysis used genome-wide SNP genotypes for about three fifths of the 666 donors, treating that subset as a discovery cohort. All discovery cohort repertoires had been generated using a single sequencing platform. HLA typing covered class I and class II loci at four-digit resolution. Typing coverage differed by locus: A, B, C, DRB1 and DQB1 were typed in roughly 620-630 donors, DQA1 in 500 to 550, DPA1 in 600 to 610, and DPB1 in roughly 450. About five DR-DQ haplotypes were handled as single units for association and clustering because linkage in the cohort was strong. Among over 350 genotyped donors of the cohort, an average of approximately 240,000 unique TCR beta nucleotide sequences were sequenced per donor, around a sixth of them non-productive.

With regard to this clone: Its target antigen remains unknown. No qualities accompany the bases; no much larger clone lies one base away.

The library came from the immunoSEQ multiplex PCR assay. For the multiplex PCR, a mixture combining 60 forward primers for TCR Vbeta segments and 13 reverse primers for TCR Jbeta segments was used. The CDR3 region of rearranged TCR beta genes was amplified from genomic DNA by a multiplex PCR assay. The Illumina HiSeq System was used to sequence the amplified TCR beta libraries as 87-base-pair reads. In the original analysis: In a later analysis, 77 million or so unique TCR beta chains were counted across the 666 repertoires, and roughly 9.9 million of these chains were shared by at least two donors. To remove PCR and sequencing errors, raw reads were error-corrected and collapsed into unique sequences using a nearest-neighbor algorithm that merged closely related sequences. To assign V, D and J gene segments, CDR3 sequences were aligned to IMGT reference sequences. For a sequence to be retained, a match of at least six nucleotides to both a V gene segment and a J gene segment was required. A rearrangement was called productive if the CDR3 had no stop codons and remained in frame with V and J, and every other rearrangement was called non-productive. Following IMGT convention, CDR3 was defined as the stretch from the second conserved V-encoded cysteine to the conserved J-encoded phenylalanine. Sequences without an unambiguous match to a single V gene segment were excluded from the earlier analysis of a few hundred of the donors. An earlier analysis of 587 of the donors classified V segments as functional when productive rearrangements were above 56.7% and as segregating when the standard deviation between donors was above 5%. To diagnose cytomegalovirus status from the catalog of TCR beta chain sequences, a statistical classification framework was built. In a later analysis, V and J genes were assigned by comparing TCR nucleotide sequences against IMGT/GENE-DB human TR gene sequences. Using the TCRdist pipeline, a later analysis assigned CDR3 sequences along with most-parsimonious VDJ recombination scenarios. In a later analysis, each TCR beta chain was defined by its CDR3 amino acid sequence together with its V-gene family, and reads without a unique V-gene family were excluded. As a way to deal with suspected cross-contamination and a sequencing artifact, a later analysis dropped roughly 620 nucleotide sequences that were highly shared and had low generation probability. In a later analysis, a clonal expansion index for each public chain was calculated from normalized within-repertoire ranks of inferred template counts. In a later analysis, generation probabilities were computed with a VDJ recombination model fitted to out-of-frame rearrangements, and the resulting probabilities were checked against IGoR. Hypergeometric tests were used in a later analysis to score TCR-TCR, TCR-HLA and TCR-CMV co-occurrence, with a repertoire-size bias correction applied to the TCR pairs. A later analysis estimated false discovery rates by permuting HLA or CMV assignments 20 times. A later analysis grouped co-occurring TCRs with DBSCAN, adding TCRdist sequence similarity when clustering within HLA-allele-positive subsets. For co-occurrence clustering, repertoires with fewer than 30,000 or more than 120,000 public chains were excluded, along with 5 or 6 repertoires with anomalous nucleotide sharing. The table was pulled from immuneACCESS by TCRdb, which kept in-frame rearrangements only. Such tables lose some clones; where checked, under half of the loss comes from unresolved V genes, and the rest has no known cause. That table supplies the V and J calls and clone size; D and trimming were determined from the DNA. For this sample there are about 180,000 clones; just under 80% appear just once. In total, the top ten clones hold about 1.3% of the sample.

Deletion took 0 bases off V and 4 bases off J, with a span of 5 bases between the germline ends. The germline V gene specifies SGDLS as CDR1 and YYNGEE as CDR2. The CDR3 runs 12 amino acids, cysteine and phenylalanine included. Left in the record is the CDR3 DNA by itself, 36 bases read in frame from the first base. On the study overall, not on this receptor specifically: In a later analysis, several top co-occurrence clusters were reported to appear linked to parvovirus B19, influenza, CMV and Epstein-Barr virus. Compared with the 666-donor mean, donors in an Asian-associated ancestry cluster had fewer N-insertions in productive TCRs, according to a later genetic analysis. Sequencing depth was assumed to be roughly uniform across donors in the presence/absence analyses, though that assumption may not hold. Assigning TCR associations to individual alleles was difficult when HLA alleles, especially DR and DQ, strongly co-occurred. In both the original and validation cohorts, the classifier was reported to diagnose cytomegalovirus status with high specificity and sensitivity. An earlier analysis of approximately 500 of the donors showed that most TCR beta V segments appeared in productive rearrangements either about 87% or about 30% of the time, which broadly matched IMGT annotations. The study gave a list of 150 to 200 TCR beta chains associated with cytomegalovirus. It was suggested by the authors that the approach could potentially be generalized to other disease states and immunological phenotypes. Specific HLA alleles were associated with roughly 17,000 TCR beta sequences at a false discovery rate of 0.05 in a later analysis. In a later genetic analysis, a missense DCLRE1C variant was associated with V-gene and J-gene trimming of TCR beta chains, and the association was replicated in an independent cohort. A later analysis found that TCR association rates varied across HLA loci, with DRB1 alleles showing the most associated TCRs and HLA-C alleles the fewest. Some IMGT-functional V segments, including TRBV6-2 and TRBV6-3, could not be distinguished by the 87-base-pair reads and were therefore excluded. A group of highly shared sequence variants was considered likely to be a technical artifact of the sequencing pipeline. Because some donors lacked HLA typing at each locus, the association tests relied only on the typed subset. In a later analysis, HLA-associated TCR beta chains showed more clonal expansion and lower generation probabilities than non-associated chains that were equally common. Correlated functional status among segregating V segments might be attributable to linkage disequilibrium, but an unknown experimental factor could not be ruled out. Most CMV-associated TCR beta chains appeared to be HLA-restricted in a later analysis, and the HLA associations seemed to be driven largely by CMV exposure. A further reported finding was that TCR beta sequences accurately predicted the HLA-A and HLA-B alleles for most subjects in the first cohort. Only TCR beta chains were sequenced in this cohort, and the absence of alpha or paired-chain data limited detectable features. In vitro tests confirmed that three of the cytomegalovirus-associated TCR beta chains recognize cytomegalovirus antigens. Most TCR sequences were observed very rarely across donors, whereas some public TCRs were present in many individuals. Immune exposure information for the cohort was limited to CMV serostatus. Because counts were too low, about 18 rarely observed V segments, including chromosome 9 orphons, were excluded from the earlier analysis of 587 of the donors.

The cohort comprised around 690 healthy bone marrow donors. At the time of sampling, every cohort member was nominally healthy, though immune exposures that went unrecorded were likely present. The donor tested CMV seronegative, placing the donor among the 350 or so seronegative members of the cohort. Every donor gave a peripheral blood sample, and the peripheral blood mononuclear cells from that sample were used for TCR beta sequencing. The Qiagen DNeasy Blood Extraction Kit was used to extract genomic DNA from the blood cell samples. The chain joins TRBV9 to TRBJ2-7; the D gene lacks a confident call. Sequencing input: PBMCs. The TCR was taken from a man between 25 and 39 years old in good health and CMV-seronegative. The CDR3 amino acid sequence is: CASSVGAYEQYF. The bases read TGTGCCAGCAGCGTAGGGGCTTACGAGCAGTACTTC.